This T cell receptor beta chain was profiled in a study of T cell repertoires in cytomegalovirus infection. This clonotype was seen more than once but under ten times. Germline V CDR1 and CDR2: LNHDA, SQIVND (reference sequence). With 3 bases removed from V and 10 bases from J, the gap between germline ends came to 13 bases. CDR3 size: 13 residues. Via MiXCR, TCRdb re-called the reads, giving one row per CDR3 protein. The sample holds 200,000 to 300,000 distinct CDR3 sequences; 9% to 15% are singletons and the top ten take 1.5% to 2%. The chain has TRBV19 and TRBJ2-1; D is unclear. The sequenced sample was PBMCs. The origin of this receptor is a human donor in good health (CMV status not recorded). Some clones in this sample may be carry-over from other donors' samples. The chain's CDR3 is CASSINSQGEQFF. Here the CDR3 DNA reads TGTGCCAGTAGTATCAACAGCCAAGGCGAGCAGTTCTTC.